The rows below give T cell receptor beta chains drawn from one sample of a study of shared clonotypes between healthy human individuals. The table came from immunoSEQ multiplex PCR; TCRdb's copy has only in-frame clones and leaves some out. The profile shows about 1 million clones, around 75% of them singletons. Input material: memory CD4+ T cells sorted from blood. These receptors originate from a man in his late teens or twenties in good health. CDR3s leave out the opening cysteine and the closing phenylalanine or tryptophan. Fields, in order: D gene, J gene, V gene, CDR3 protein. The D gene is left open where the match is weak.

>TRBD1|TRBJ1-2|TRBV4-3
ASSPEGAGGNYGYT
>-|TRBJ2-6|TRBV28
ASRPAGDWAGANVLT
>-|TRBJ2-4|TRBV5-6
ASRPGSSPGKNIQY
>-|TRBJ1-1|TRBV19
ASSAQTNTEAF
>-|TRBJ1-5|TRBV6-1
ASRTVGQPQH
>-|TRBJ2-5|TRBV5-4
ASSLRGLGETQY
>-|TRBJ1-4|TRBV9
ASSVGWGINEKLF
>TRBD1|TRBJ1-2|TRBV11-2
ASSPGQGGYGYT
>-|TRBJ1-3|TRBV18
ASSPLAGADGNTIY
>-|TRBJ1-4|TRBV30
AWRRTGGTNEKLF
>-|TRBJ2-5|TRBV5-1
ASSLGALGAETQY
>-|TRBJ2-3|TRBV5-1
ASSFGIGADTQY
>-|TRBJ2-7|TRBV15
ATSRDLVGQSTTYEQY
>TRBD2|TRBJ2-7|TRBV6-6
ASRRLAGGPNEQY
>-|TRBJ2-3|TRBV27
ASGFLDRTNTDTQY
>-|TRBJ1-3|TRBV5-4
ASSLGSPSGNTIY